This T cell receptor beta chain was observed in a study of beta chain features in type 1 diabetes. Study-level findings and limits: Type 1 diabetes patients had VDJ junctions that carried fewer insertions and more deletions. The study found moderately but significantly shorter TCRB CDR3s in all four CD4+ subsets of Type 1 diabetes patients.

The J segment lost 5 bases and the V segment lost 4 bases, leaving 14 bases of the junction unmatched. The CDR3 totals 16 residues. The germline gives CDR1 SGDLS, CDR2 YYNGEE. Turning to this clone: Its antigen is currently unknown.

Purities in excess of 95% were seen in all sorted populations. All of the isolated RNA was reverse transcribed, so expressed TCRB transcripts were sequenced. TCRdb's table, derived via immunoSEQ multiplex PCR, lists solely in-frame clones and lacks some. The sample has 300,000 to 400,000 clones, approximately 9.7% seen once; the top ten hold 1%. V gene TRBV9 combines with J gene TRBJ2-7; TRBD1 matches 8 bases. The sequenced sample consisted of central memory CD4+ T cells from blood. This TCR was sampled from a man aged 25 to 40 with type 1 diabetes. CDR3 residues: CASSSNRDRTSHEQYF. In nucleotides, the CDR3 is TGTGCCAGCAGCTCTAACCGGGACAGGACGTCGCACGAGCAGTACTTC.